A single sample is the source of the 3 T cell receptor beta chains below, sequenced in a study of blood T cell repertoires in COVID-19. Clones were read by immunoSEQ multiplex PCR, and TCRdb kept only the in-frame ones, dropping some. The repertoire holds fewer than 65,000 clones, roughly 90% seen once, with roughly 1.3% in the top ten. The sequenced sample consisted of peripheral blood. Receptors were obtained from a man in his fifties or sixties with acute or convalescent COVID-19.

The rearrangement uses TRBV3-1 (or the pseudogene TRBV3-2) and TRBJ2-1; a possible D gene is TRBD2 (6 bases). This CDR3 spans 14 amino acids. V shed 4 bases and J shed 9 bases, with 16 bases lying between them. Germline V gives CDR1 LGHDT, CDR2 YNNKEL (reference sequence). The CDR3 loop is CASSLGTGASEQFF. The CDR3 region has the DNA TGTGCCAGCAGCCTGGGGACTGGGGCCAGTGAGCAGTTCTTC.

In regard to this clone: Mismatch with germline at one junction end may stem from a read error. The chain uses TRBV28 and TRBJ1-4, with a possible D match to TRBD1 (5 bases). The V gene's germline CDR1 is MDHEN and CDR2 SYDVKM. This CDR3 spans 12 amino acids. The CDR3 protein is CASSSGFLWPIF. As DNA, the CDR3 is TGTGCCAGCAGTTCAGGGTTCTTGTGGCCCATTTTT.

V and J are TRBV5-1 and TRBJ1-4; maybe TRBD1 (5 bases). Germline V gene sequence: CDR1 SGHRS, CDR2 YFSETQ. This CDR3 region has 14 residues. Trimming removed 0 bases from V and 3 bases from J, with 6 bases in between. CDR3 loop: CASSLGQPNEKLFF. For the CDR3, the DNA is TGCGCCAGCAGCTTGGGACAGCCTAATGAAAAACTGTTTTTT.